A single sample is the source of the 17 T cell receptor beta chains below, sequenced in a study of Ad26.COV2.S vaccination and SARS-CoV-2 variants. Assay used: immunoSEQ multiplex PCR; TCRdb lists only in-frame clones, some missing. The sample consists of under 550,000 clones, roughly 90% of them appearing once. Treatment described: some 20 received Ad26.COV2.S at low or high dose, single or two shots; about 5 received placebo; per-sample allocation not given. Day 63 after the first injection of vaccine or placebo was the sampling time. Sequencing was performed on peripheral blood, taken in a trial of Ad26.COV2.S vaccine versus placebo. The source of these receptors is a person aged 18-60 years who received the Ad26.COV2.S COVID-19 vaccine or a placebo.

The rearrangement joins TRBV7-2 to TRBJ1-3; 11 bases line up with TRBD1. The CDR3 consists of 17 residues. Germline V gene data show CDR1 as SGHTA and CDR2 as FQGNSA. The ends lost 4 bases at V and 1 base at J; junction bases unmatched: 6. CDR3 nucleotides: TGTGCCAGCAGCTGGGTCGGGACAGGGGGTTCTGGAAACACCATATATTTT. Translating gives CASSWVGTGGSGNTIYF.

J is TRBJ2-3 and V is TRBV7-3, with TRBD2 identical over 10 bases. This CDR3 is 15 amino acids long. Germline loops: CDR1 SGHTA, CDR2 FQGTGA. Trimming cost V 3 bases and J 4 bases; bases outside gene matches: 4. CDR3 sequence: CASSLTSGYSDTQYF. CDR3 nucleotides: TGTGCCAGCAGCTTGACTAGCGGGTATTCAGATACGCAGTATTTT. The variable domain in full, completed from reference TRBV7-3 and TRBJ2-3, reads GAGVSQTPSNKVTEKGKYVELRCDPISGHTALYWYRQSLGQGPEFLIYFQGTGAADDSGLPNDRFFAVRPEGSVSTLKIQRTERGDSAVYLCASSLTSGYSDTQYFGPGTRLTVL.

The chain carries TRBV27 and TRBJ2-5; no reliable D call. Germline CDR1 and CDR2: MNHEY and SMNVEV (reference sequence). Trimming left V 2 bases short and J 7 bases short, with 11 bases between. The CDR3 has 13 amino acids. The CDR3 is CASSLTVGGTQYF. The CDR3 region has the DNA TGTGCCAGCAGTTTAACAGTGGGCGGGACCCAGTACTTC.

The rearrangement joins TRBV7-8 to TRBJ2-2; D is unresolved. The germline V gene has CDR1 SGHVS and CDR2 FQNEAQ. Trimming removed 8 bases from V and 1 base from J, with 8 bases in between. The CDR3 covers 13 residues. The CDR3 DNA is TGTGCCAGCGAATCTGAGAACACCGGGGAGCTGTTTTTT. Translation gives CASESENTGELFF.

V and J are TRBV19 and TRBJ1-5; no clear D gene. The CDR3 runs to 14 residues. In germline, CDR1 is LNHDA, CDR2 SQIVND (reference sequence). Trimming stripped 7 bases from V and 0 bases from J, with 10 bases between. The CDR3 loop reads CASKPGRSNQPQHF. CDR3 coding DNA: TGTGCCAGTAAGCCAGGTCGTAGCAATCAGCCCCAGCATTTT.

This rearrangement joins TRBV7-2 to TRBJ2-7; 7 nucleotides agree with TRBD2. With 5 bases clipped from V and 4 bases from J, the junction kept 5 bases outside the gene matches. The germline CDR1 and CDR2 sequences are SGHTA and FQGNSA. The CDR3 totals 13 residues. CDR3 sequence: CASSTGREYEQYF. In nucleotides, the CDR3 is TGTGCCAGCAGCACGGGGAGGGAGTACGAGCAGTACTTC.

This clone was detected a few times. The V call is TRBV5-1, the J call TRBJ2-2; D gene uncertain. The CDR3 extends over 15 amino acids. Germline V CDR1 and CDR2: SGHRS, YFSETQ. V lost 1 base to trimming and J lost 0 bases, with 7 bases between them. The CDR3 sequence: CASSLRHSNTGELFF. The DNA for the CDR3 is TGCGCCAGCAGCTTGCGACATTCGAACACCGGGGAGCTGTTTTTT.

The chain is built from TRBV9 and TRBJ1-1; no firm D call. Germline V gene data show CDR1 as SGDLS and CDR2 as YYNGEE. Trimming removed 4 bases at V and 0 bases at J, with 10 bases between. The CDR3 has 14 amino acids. The CDR3 reads CASSLLGLNTEAFF. CDR3 in DNA: TGTGCCAGCAGCCTACTCGGCCTGAACACTGAAGCTTTCTTT.

The gene calls are TRBV5-1 and TRBJ1-3; D gene unclear. The germline V gene has CDR1 SGHRS and CDR2 YFSETQ. The length of the CDR3 is 14 residues. V lost 0 bases and J lost 4, with 8 bases in between. The CDR3 region has the DNA TGCGCCAGCAGCTTGGGAGCAATAGGAAACACCATATATTTT. As protein: CASSLGAIGNTIYF.

This sequence joins TRBV7-2 and TRBJ2-7; TRBD1 matches 8 bases. The germline V gene has CDR1 SGHTA and CDR2 FQGNSA. The CDR3 contains 15 residues. V lost 5 bases, J lost 5 bases, and 11 bases stayed unmatched. CDR3 loop: CASSPSQGARDEQYF. The CDR3 DNA is TGTGCCAGCAGCCCGTCGCAGGGGGCACGGGACGAGCAGTACTTC. Based on the CDR3 plus reference TRBV7-2 and TRBJ2-7, the full variable domain is GAGVSQSPSNKVTEKGKDVELRCDPISGHTALYWYRQSLGQGLEFLIYFQGNSAPDKSGLPSDRFSAERTGGSVSTLTIQRTQQEDSAVYLCASSPSQGARDEQYFGPGTRLTVT.

The chain uses TRBV27 and TRBJ2-3, with D tentatively TRBD2 (6 bases). V was clipped by 8 bases and J by 0 bases, with 21 bases between them. Germline V gene data show CDR1 as MNHEY and CDR2 as SMNVEV (reference sequence). This CDR3 has 17 amino acids. CDR3 DNA: TGTGCCAGCGGGGCGGAGGGAGCCCGGGATAGCACAGATACGCAGTATTTT. Its translation: CASGAEGARDSTDTQYF.

This clone was observed a few times. The chain combines TRBV27 with TRBJ1-2; tentative D call: TRBD1 (5 bases). Germline V CDR1 and CDR2: MNHEY, SMNVEV (reference sequence). The CDR3 consists of 14 residues. Trimming removed 3 bases from V and 4 bases from J, with 12 bases in between. This CDR3 is CASSFVGGFYGYTF. The CDR3 DNA reads TGTGCCAGCAGTTTTGTTGGGGGTTTCTATGGCTACACCTTC.

The chain couples TRBV5-8 to TRBJ2-3; 8 positions agree with TRBD1. Trimming removed 6 bases from V and 0 bases from J; junction bases left unmatched: 3. Germline CDR1 is SGHTS and CDR2 is YDEGEE. The CDR3 has 14 amino acids. CDR3 DNA sequence: TGTGCCAGCAACCACAGGGGGAGCACAGATACGCAGTATTTT. The encoded protein is CASNHRGSTDTQYF.

The chain combines TRBV18 with TRBJ2-4, with D hard to call. From germline, CDR1 is KGHSH and CDR2 LQKENI. The CDR3 is 13 residues long. The V and J ends lost 1 base and 9 bases respectively, with 10 bases between them. The DNA for the CDR3 is TGTGCCAGCTCACCACAAGGGTTAGGCATTCAGTACTTC. Translating gives CASSPQGLGIQYF.

The chain recombines TRBV6-6 with TRBJ1-6; 10 positions agree with TRBD1. The CDR3 length is 15 residues. Trimming removed 0 bases from V and 9 bases from J; junction bases left unmatched: 2. Per germline, CDR1 MNHNY and CDR2 SVGAGI (reference sequence). The DNA for the CDR3 is TGTGCCAGCAGTTACTCGGACAGGGGGATTTCACCCCTCCACTTT. Its translation is CASSYSDRGISPLHF.

CDR3 amino acids: CASSLVVSSEHEQYF. DNA of the CDR3: TGTGCCAGCAGCTTGGTGGTCTCATCGGAGCACGAGCAGTACTTC. The chain recombines TRBV5-5 with TRBJ2-7; D is unclear. CDR3 length equals 15 residues. V lost 0 bases and J 5 bases, leaving 15 bases between the germline ends. Germline CDR1 SGHKS, CDR2 YYEKEE (reference sequence).

The chain employs TRBV7-9 and TRBJ2-6, with TRBD1 identical over 7 bases. The V gene's germline CDR1 is SEHNR and CDR2 FQNEAQ (reference sequence). V lost 5 bases to trimming and J lost 2 bases; unmatched junction nucleotides: 6. This CDR3 contains 16 residues. The CDR3 here is CASSRQGYTGANVLTF. The CDR3 coding sequence is TGTGCCAGCAGCCGACAGGGATATACTGGGGCCAACGTCCTGACTTTC.